Included here is one T cell receptor (beta chain) sequence, with context. Its antigen remains unidentified. Base-call qualities are not available, and no considerably larger clone is one nucleotide away. This specimen comes from a study of brain T cells in children with intractable seizures (dated by TCRdb to about 2021). For context, the study as a whole: Resected brain tissue from about 50 pediatric epilepsy surgery cases was initially screened for immune gene transcripts with a NanoString immunology panel. Among the roughly twelve selected surgery cases, eight also had pre-surgery blood sequenced, leaving four with brain tissue only. What the authors observed across the whole study: The patients' HCMV serostatus was not known, and viral specificity was inferred solely from CDR3 sequence similarity. Because sequencing depth was different between pre-surgery and post-surgery blood, clones absent from the pre-surgery sample may reflect undersampling.

The immunoSEQ assay was used to generate TCR beta chain sequences from genomic DNA. In the original analysis: CDR3 sequences not starting with the conserved framework cysteine at position 104 were manually removed. To get clonality, the normalized Shannon's Diversity Index was subtracted from one, giving values from 0 (maximal diversity) to 1 (oligoclonal). Differences in the frequency of the same CDR3 between samples, such as brain versus blood, were assessed with chi-squared comparison-of-proportions tests. Public clonotypes were identified by searching immuneACCESS, and similarity to known antiviral clonotypes was assessed with the VDJdb browser. What TCRdb holds here is the immuneACCESS table cut down to in-frame rearrangements. Part of the clones is not present; checked against another copy, under half of the missing clones reflect an unresolved V gene, and the others are unexplained. V and J calls and clone size follow that table, whereas D and trimming were derived from the DNA. Recorded for this sample are about 320,000 clones; over 90% of them occurred a single time. About 5.8% of the sample belongs to the ten largest clones.

The time point label, as the study defines it: blood from clinic visit 5 months post-surgery; TSC patient then seizure free. Surgery cases with the highest brain T cell transcript signatures were selected for TCR beta chain sequencing of brain tissue and, where available, blood. Before surgery, patients had received at least one anti-epileptic drug. TCR-sequenced patients were children with drug-resistant epilepsy due to tuberous sclerosis complex, focal cortical dysplasia, Rasmussen encephalitis or hemimegalencephaly. Bulk genomic DNA was extracted from unsorted brain tissue and whole blood with the Monarch genomic DNA purification kit. The cysteine opens and the phenylalanine closes a CDR3 of 12 amino acids. Left in the record is the CDR3 DNA by itself, 36 bases read in frame from the first base. The germline V gene encodes CDR1 SGHDN and CDR2 FVKESK. V loses 0 bases, J loses 2 bases, and the germline ends lie 1 base apart.

In this chain, TRBV14 is recombined with TRBJ1-2, with no D gene named confidently. The receptor's source is a boy younger than two with tuberous sclerosis and intractable seizures. This specimen consisted of peripheral blood, obtained 5 to 6 months after surgery. The base sequence is TGTGCCAGCAGCCAAGAAAACTATGGCTACACCTTC. Its protein is CASSQENYGYTF.